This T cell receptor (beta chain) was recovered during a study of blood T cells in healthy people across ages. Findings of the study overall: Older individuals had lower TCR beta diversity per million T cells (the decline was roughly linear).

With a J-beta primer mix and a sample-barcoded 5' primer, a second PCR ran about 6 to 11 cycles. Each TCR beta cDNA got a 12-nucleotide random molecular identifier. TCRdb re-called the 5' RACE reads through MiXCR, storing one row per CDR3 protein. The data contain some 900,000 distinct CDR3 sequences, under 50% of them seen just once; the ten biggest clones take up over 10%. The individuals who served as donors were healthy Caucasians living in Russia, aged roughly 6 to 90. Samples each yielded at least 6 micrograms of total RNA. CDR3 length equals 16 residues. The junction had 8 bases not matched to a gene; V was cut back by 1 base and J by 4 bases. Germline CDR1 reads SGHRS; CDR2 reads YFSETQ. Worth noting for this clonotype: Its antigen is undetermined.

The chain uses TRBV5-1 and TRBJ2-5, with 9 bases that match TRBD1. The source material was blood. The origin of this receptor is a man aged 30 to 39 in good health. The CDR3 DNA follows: TGCGCCAGCAGCTTGCGGGACAGGGCTGTGGTAGAGACCCAGTACTTC. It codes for CASSLRDRAVVETQYF.